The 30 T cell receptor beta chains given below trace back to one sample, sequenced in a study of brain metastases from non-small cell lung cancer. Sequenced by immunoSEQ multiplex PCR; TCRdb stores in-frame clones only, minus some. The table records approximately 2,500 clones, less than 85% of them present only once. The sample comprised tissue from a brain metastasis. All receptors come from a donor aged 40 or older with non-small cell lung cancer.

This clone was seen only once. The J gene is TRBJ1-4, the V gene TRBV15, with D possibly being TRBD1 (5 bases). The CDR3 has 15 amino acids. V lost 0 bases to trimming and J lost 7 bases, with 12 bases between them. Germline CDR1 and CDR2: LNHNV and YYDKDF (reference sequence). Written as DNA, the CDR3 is TGTGCCACCAGCAGAGAGGAGGGGTTTAGTGAAAAACTGTTTTTT. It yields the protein CATSREEGFSEKLFF.

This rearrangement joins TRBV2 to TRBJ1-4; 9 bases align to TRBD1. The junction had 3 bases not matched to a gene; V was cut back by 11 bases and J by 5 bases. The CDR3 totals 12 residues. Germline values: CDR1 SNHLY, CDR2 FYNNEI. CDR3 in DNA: TGTGCCCTCGGGACAGGGAATGAAAAACTGTTTTTT. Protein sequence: CALGTGNEKLFF.

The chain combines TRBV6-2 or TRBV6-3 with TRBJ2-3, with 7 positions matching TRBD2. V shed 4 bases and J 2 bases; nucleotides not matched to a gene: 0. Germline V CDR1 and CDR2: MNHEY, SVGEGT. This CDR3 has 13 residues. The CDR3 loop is CASSWDYTDTQYF. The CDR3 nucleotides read TGTGCCAGCAGTTGGGACTACACAGATACGCAGTATTTT.

For the CDR3, the DNA is TGTGCCAGCAGGTACAGGGCCCGAGGGTATCAGCCCCAGCATTTT. Residues: CASRYRARGYQPQHF. The chain recombines TRBV6-2 or TRBV6-3 with TRBJ1-5; a possible D gene is TRBD1 (6 bases). Germline CDR1 MNHEY, CDR2 SVGEGT. CDR3 length equals 15 residues. Deletions cut 6 bases from V and 5 bases from J, with 17 bases between.

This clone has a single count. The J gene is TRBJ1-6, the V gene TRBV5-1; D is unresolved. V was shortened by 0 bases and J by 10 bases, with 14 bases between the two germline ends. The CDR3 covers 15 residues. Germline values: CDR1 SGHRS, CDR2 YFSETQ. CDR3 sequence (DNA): TGCGCCAGCAGCTTGGCCAGGAATCTTCTGTCACCCCTCCACTTT. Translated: CASSLARNLLSPLHF.

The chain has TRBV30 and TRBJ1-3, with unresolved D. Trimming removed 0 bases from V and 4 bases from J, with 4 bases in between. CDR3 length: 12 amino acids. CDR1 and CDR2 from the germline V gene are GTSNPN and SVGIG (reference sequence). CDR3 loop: CAWSVQGNTIYF. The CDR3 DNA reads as TGTGCCTGGAGTGTACAGGGAAACACCATATATTTT.

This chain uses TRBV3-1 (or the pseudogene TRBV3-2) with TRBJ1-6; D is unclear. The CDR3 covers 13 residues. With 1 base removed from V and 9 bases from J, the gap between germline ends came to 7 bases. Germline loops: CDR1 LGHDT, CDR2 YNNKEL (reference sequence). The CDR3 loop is CASSQGVGSPLHF. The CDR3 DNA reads TGTGCCAGCAGCCAAGGGGTGGGTTCACCCCTCCACTTT.

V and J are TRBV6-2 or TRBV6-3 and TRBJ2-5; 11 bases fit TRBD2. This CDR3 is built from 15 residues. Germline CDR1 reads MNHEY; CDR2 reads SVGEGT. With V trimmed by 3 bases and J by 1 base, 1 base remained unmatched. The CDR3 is CASSYSGGVQETQYF. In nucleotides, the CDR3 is TGTGCCAGCAGTTATAGCGGGGGGGTCCAAGAGACCCAGTACTTC.

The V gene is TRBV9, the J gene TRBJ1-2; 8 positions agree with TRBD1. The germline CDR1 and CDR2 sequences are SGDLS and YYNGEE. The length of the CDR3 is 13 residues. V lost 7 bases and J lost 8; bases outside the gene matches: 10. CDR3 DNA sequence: TGTGCCAGCGGGACAGGCGACGCGGGGGGCTACACCTTC. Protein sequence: CASGTGDAGGYTF.

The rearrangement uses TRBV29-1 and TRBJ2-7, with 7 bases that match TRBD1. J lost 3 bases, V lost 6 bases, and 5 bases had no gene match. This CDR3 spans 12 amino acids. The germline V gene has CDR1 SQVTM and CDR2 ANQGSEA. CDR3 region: CSVNRGSYEQYF. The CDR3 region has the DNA TGCAGCGTGAACAGGGGTAGCTACGAGCAGTACTTC.

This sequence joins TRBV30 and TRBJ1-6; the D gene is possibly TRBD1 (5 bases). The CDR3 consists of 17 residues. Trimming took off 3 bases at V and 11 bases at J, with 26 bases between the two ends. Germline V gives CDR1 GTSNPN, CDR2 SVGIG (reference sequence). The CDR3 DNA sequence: TGTGCCTGGAGCTTGGTGGGCTCAGGGAAGGTATCGGCACCCCTCCACTTT. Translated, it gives CAWSLVGSGKVSAPLHF.

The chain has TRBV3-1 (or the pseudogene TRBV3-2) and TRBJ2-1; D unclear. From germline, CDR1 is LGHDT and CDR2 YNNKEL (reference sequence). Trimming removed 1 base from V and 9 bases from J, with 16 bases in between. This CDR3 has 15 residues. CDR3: CASSQAAAGRSEQFF. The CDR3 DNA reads TGTGCCAGCAGCCAAGCGGCAGCCGGACGGAGTGAGCAGTTCTTC.

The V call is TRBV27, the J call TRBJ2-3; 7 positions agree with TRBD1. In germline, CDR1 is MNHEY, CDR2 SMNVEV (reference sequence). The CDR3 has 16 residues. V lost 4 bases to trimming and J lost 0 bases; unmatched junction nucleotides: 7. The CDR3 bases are TGTGCCAGCAGTTGGACAGGAAGGACTAGCACAGATACGCAGTATTTT. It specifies CASSWTGRTSTDTQYF.

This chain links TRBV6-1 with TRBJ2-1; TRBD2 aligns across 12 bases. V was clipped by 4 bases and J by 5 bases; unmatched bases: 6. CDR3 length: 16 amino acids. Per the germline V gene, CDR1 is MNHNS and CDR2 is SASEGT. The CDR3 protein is CASSALTSGSDNEQFF. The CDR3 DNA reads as TGTGCCAGCAGTGCGCTGACTAGCGGGAGTGACAATGAGCAGTTCTTC.

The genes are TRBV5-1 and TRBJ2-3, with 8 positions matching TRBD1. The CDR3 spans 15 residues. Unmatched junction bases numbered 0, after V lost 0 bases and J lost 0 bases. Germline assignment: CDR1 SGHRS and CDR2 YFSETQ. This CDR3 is CASSLGQGSTDTQYF. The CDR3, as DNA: TGCGCCAGCAGCTTGGGACAGGGGAGCACAGATACGCAGTATTTT.

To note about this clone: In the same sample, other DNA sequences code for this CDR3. The CDR3 DNA follows: TGTGCCAGCCGGGACAGTTACCAACCCCAGCATTTT. This gives the protein CASRDSYQPQHF. The chain is built from TRBV2 and TRBJ1-5, with 7 positions matching TRBD1. This CDR3 comprises 12 residues. Germline trimming cut 8 bases from V and 10 bases from J; bases unmatched to any gene: 8. Germline CDR1 SNHLY, CDR2 FYNNEI. Together with reference TRBV2 and TRBJ1-5, the CDR3 gives the full variable domain: EPEVTQTPSHQVTQMGQEVILRCVPISNHLYFYWYRQILGQKVEFLVSFYNNEISEKSEIFDDQFSVERPDGSNFTLKIRSTKLEDSAMYFCASRDSYQPQHFGDGTRLSIL.

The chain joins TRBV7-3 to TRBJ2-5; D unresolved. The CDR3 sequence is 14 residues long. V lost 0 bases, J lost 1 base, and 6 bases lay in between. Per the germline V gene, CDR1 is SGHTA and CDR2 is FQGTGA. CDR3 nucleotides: TGTGCCAGCAGCTTAACTCCGAGCCAAGAGACCCAGTACTTC. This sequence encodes CASSLTPSQETQYF.

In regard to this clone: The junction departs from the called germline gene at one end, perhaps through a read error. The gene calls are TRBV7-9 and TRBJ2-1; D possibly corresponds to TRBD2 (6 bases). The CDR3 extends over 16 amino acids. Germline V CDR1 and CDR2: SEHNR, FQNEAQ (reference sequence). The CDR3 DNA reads TGTGCCAGCAGCATAGCTGGAGGGGTAGTGTCGAATGAGCAGTTCTTC. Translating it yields CASSIAGGVVSNEQFF.

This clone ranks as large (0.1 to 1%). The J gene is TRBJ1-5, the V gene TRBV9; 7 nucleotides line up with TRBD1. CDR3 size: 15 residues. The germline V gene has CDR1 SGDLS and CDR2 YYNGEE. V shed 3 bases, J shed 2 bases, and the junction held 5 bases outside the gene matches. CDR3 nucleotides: TGTGCCAGCAGCGCAGCCGGGACAGGCAATCAGCCCCAGCATTTT. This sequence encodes CASSAAGTGNQPQHF.

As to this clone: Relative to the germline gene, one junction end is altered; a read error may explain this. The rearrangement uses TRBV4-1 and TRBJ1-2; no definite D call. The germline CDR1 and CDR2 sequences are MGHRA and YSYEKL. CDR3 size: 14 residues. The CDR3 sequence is CASSQGEGYYGYTF. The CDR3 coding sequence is TGCGCCAGCAGCCAAGGGGAAGGTTACTATGGTTACACCTTC.

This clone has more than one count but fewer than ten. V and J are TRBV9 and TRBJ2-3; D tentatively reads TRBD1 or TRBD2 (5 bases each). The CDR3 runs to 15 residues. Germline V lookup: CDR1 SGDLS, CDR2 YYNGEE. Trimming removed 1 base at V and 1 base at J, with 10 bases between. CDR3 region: CASSVSRGGTDTQYF. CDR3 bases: TGTGCCAGCAGCGTAAGTAGGGGAGGCACAGATACGCAGTATTTT.

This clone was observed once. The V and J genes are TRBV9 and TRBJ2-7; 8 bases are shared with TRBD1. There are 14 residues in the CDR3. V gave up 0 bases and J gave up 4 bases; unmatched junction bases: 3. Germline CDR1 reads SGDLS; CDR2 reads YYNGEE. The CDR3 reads CASSVGGTGYEQYF. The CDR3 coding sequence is TGTGCCAGCAGCGTAGGGGGGACAGGATACGAGCAGTACTTC.

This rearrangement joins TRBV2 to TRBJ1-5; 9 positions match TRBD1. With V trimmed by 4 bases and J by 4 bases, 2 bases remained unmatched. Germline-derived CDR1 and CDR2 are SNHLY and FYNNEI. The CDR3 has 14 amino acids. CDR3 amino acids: CASSGGTGNQPQHF. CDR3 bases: TGTGCCAGCAGTGGGGGGACAGGGAATCAGCCCCAGCATTTT.

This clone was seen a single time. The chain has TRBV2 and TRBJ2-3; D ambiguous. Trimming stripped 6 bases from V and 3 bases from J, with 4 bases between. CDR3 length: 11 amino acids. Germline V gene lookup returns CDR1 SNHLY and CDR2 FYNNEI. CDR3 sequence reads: CASSRTDTQYF. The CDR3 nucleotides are TGTGCCAGCAGCCGGACAGATACGCAGTATTTT. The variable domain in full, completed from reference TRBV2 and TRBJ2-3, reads EPEVTQTPSHQVTQMGQEVILRCVPISNHLYFYWYRQILGQKVEFLVSFYNNEISEKSEIFDDQFSVERPDGSNFTLKIRSTKLEDSAMYFCASSRTDTQYFGPGTRLTVL.

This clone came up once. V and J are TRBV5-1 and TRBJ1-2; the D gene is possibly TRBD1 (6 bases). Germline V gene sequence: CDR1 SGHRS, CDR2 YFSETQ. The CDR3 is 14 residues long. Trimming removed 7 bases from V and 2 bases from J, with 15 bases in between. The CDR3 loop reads CASSLGAQNYGYTF. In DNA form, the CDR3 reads TGCGCCAGCTCATTGGGGGCCCAAAACTATGGCTACACCTTC.

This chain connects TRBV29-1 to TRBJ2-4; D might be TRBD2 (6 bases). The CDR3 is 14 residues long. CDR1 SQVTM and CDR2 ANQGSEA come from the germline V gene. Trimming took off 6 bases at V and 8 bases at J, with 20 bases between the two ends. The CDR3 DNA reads TGCAGCGTGAGCCAGGGACTGAGTTTCGACATTCAGTACTTC. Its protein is CSVSQGLSFDIQYF. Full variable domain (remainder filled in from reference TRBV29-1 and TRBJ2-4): SAVISQKPSRDICQRGTSLTIQCQVDSQVTMMFWYRQQPGQSLTLIATANQGSEATYESGFVIDKFPISRPNLTFSTLTVSNMSPEDSSIYLCSVSQGLSFDIQYFGAGTRLSVL.

CDR3 coding DNA: TGTGCCAGCAGGGGCGCCGACTACGAGCAGTACTTC. It translates to CASRGADYEQYF. The genes are TRBV2 and TRBJ2-7; D remains unclear. CDR1 is SNHLY, CDR2 FYNNEI, per germline. Trimming removed 6 bases at V and 3 bases at J, with 9 bases between. The CDR3 consists of 12 residues.

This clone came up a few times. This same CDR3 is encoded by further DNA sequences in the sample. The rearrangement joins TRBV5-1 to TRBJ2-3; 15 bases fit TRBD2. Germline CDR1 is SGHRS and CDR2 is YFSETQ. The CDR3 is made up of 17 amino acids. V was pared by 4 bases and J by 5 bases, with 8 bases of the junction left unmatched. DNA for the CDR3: TGCGCCAGCAGCCATGGTGGGACTAGCGGGGGGAGAGATACGCAGTATTTT. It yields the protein CASSHGGTSGGRDTQYF.

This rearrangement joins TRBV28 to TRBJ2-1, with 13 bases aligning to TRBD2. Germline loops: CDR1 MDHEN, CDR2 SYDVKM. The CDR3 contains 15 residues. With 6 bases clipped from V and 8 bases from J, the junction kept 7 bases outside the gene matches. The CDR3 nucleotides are TGTGCCAGCAGCTCCGGGACTAGCGGGAAGTATGAGCAGTTCTTC. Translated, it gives CASSSGTSGKYEQFF.

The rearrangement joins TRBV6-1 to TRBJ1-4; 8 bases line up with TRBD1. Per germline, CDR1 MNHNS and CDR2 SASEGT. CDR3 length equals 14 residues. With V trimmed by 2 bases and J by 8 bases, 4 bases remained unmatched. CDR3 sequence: CASSEQGAGEKLFF. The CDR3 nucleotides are TGTGCCAGCAGTGAACAGGGGGCAGGAGAAAAACTGTTTTTT.